This TCR beta chain appears in the sequencing data of a study of blood T cell repertoires in COVID-19. For the study at large: Italy, Spain and the United States were the sources of the convalescent and acute COVID-19 samples. Nucleic acid was either cDNA or gDNA, and it came from T cells, B-cell-depleted T cells, or PBMCs.

The repertoire was sequenced with immunoSEQ multiplex PCR; TCRdb's copy has only in-frame clones and lacks some. The sample has roughly 200,000 clones; roughly nine tenths are singletons. The TCR was taken from a man in his 70s with acute or convalescent COVID-19. The sequencing input was peripheral blood.

The CDR3 nucleotides are TGTGCCAGCAGTCGGAGCTCTGGGGCCAACGTCCTGACTTTC. It codes for CASSRSSGANVLTF. The rearrangement uses TRBV2 and TRBJ2-6; D gene uncertain. There are 14 residues in the CDR3. In germline, CDR1 is SNHLY, CDR2 FYNNEI. V was pared by 5 bases and J by 0 bases, with 5 bases between.